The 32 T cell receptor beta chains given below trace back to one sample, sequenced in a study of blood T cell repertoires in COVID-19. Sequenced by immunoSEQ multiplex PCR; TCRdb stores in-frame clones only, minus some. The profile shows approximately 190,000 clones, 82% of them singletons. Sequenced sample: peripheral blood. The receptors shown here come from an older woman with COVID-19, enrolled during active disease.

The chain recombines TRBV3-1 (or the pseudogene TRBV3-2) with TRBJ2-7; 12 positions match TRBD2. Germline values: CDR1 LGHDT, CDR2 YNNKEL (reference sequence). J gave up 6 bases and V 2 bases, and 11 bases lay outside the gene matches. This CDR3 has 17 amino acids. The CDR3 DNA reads TGTGCCAGCAGCCAAATCCCTAGCGGGAGGGTCGGGGGCGAGCAGTACTTC. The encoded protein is CASSQIPSGRVGGEQYF.

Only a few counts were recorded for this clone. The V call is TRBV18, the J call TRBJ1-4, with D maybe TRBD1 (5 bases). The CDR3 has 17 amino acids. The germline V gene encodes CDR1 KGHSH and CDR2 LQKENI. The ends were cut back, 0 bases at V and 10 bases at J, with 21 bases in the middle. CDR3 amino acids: CASSPPPTGGRGVKLFF. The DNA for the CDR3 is TGTGCCAGCTCACCACCCCCTACGGGGGGTCGAGGGGTAAAACTGTTTTTT. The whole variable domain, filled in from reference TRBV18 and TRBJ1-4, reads NAGVMQNPRHLVRRRGQEARLRCSPMKGHSHVYWYRQLPEEGLKFMVYLQKENIIDESGMPKERFSAEFPKEGPSILRIQQVVRGDSAAYFCASSPPPTGGRGVKLFFGSGTQLSVL.

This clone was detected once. This CDR3 reads CASSLAGGASGELFF. Written as DNA, the CDR3 is TGTGCCAGCAGCTTAGCGGGGGGGGCCTCCGGGGAGCTGTTTTTT. The V and J genes are TRBV7-2 and TRBJ2-2, with D possibly TRBD2 on 7 matching bases. The CDR3 contains 15 residues. The germline V gene encodes CDR1 SGHTA and CDR2 FQGNSA. The V and J ends lost 0 bases and 6 bases respectively, with 11 bases between them.

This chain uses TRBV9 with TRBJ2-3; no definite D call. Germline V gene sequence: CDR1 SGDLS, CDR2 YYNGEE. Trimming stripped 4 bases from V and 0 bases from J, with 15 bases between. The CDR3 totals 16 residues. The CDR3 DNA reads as TGTGCCAGCAGCCCAAGATTGGCATCTAGCACAGATACGCAGTATTTT. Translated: CASSPRLASSTDTQYF.

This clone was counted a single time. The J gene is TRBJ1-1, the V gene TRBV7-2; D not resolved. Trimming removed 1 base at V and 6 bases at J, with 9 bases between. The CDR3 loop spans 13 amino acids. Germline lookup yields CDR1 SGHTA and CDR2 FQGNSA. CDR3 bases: TGTGCCAGCAGCTTAGGGGCGGGCGCTGAAGCTTTCTTT. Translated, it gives CASSLGAGAEAFF.

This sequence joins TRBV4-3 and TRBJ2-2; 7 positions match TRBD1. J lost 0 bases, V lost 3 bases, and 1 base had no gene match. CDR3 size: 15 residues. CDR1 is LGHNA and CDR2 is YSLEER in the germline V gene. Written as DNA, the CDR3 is TGCGCCAGCAGCCATGGGACAGCGAACACCGGGGAGCTGTTTTTT. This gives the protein CASSHGTANTGELFF.

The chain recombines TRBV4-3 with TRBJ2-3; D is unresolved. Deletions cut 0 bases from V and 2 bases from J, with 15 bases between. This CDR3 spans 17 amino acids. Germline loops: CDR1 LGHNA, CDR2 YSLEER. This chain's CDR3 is CASSQEPAPGITDTQYF. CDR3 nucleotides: TGCGCCAGCAGCCAAGAACCAGCGCCCGGAATCACAGATACGCAGTATTTT.

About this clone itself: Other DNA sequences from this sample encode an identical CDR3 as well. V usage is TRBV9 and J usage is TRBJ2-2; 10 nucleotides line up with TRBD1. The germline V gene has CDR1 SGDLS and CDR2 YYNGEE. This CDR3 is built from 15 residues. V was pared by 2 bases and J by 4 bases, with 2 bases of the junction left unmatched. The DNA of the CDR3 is TGTGCCAGCAGCGTGAGGACAGGGGGCACCGGGGAGCTGTTTTTT. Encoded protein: CASSVRTGGTGELFF. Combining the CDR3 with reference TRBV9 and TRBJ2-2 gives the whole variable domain DSGVTQTPKHLITATGQRVTLRCSPRSGDLSVYWYQQSLDQGLQFLIQYYNGEERAKGNILERFSAQQFPDLHSELNLSSLELGDSALYFCASSVRTGGTGELFFGEGSRLTVL.

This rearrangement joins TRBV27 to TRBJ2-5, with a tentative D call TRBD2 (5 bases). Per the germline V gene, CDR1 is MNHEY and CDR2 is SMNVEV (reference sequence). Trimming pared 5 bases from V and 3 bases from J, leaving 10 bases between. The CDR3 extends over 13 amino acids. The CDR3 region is CASSADWKETQYF. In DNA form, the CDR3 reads TGTGCCAGCAGTGCGGACTGGAAAGAGACCCAGTACTTC.

CDR3 in DNA: TGCGCCAGCAGTCCCCCTCCGGGCCGCGGGGTCGACACTGAAGCTTTCTTT. Its translation: CASSPPPGRGVDTEAFF. The chain employs TRBV23-1 and TRBJ1-1; D is uncertain. TRBV23-1 is treated as an ORF (open reading frame) with a function not yet certain. V lost 4 bases to trimming and J lost 3 bases, with 21 bases between them. This CDR3 contains 17 residues.

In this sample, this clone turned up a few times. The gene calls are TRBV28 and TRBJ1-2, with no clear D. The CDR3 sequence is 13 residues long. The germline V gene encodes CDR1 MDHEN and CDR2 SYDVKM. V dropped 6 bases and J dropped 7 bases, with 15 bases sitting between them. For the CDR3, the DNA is TGTGCCAGCAGCCAATCCCAGGTGCGTGGCTACACCTTC. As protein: CASSQSQVRGYTF.

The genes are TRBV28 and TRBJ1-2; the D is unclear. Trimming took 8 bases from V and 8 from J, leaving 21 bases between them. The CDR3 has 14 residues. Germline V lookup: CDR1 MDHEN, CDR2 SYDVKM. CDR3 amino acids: CASRAHLLPGGYTF. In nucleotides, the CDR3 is TGTGCCAGCCGGGCACACCTCCTTCCGGGGGGCTACACCTTC.

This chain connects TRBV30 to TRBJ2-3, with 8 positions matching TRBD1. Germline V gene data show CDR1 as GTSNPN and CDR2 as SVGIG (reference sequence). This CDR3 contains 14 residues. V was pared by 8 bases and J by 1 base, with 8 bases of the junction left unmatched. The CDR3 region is CAGAPGGGTDTQYF. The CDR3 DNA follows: TGTGCCGGCGCCCCAGGGGGCGGCACAGATACGCAGTATTTT.

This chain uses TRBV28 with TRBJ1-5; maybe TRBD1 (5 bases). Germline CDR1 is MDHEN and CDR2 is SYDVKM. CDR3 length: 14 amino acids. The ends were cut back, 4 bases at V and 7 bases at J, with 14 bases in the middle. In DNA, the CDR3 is TGTGCCAGCAGTTACGTCTCTAGGGGCCAGCCCCAGCATTTT. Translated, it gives CASSYVSRGQPQHF.

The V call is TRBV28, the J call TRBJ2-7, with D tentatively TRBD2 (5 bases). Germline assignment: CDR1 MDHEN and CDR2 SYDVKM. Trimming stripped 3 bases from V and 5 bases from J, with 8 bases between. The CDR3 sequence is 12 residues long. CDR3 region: CASSFFGDEQYV. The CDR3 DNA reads TGTGCCAGCAGTTTTTTCGGGGACGAGCAGTACGTC.

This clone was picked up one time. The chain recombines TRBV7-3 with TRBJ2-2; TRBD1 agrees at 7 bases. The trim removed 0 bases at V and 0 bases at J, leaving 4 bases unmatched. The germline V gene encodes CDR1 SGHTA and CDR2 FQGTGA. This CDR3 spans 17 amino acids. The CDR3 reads CASSLTAQGANTGELFF. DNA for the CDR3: TGTGCCAGCAGCTTAACGGCTCAGGGGGCGAACACCGGGGAGCTGTTTTTT. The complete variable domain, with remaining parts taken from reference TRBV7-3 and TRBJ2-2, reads GAGVSQTPSNKVTEKGKYVELRCDPISGHTALYWYRQSLGQGPEFLIYFQGTGAADDSGLPNDRFFAVRPEGSVSTLKIQRTERGDSAVYLCASSLTAQGANTGELFFGEGSRLTVL.

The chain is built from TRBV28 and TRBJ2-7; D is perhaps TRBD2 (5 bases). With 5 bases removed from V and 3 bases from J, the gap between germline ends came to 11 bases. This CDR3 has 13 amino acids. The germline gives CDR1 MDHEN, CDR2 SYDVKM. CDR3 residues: CASSTGLSYEQYV. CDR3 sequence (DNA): TGTGCCAGCAGTACCGGACTGAGCTACGAGCAGTACGTC.

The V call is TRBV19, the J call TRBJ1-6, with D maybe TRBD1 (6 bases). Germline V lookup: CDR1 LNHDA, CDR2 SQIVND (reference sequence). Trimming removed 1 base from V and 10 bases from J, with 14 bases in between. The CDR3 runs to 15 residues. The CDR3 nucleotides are TGTGCCAGTAGTATAGCGGGGGGCGAACGATCACCCCTCCACTTT. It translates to CASSIAGGERSPLHF.

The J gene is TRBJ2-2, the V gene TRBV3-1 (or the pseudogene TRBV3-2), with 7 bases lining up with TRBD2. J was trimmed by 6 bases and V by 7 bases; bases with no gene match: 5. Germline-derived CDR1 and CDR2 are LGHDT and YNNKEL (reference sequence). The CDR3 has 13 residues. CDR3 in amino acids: CASTGLGAGELFF. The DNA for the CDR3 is TGTGCCAGCACCGGACTAGGAGCCGGGGAGCTGTTTTTT.

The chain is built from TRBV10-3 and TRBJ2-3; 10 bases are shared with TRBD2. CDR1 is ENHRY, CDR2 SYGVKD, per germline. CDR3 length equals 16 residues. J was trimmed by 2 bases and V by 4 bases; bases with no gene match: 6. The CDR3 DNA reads TGTGCCATCAGTGGGACTAGCGGAACCGACACAGATACGCAGTATTTT. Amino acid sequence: CAISGTSGTDTDTQYF.

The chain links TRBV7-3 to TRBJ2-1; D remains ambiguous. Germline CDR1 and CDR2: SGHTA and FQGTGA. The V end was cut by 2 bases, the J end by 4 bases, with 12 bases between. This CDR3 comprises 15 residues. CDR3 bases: TGTGCCAGCAGCTTAGGTCCGGGTGATTACAATGAGCAGTTCTTC. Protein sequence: CASSLGPGDYNEQFF.

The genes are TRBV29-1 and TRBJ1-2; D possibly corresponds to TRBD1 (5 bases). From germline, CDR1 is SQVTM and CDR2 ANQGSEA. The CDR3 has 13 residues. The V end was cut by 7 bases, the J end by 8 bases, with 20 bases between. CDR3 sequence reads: CSASVGGSEGYTF. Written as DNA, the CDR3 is TGCAGCGCCTCAGTGGGGGGATCGGAAGGCTACACCTTC.

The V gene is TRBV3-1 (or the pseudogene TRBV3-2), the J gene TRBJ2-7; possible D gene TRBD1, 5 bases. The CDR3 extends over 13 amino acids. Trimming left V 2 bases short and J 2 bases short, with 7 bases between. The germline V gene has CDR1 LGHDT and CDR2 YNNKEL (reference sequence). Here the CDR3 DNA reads TGTGCCAGCAGCCAAACAGGAACCTACGAGCAGTACTTC. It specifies CASSQTGTYEQYF.

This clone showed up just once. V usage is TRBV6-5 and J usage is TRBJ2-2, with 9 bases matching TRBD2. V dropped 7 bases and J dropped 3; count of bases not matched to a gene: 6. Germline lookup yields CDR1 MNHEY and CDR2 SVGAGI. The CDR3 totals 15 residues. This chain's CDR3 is CASIGLAGYTGELFF. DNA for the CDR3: TGTGCCAGCATAGGGCTAGCGGGGTACACCGGGGAGCTGTTTTTT.

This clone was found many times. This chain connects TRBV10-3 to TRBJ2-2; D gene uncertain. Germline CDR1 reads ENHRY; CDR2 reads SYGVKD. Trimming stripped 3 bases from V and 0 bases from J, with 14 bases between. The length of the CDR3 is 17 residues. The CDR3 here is CAISDGEISANTGELFF. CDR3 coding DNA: TGTGCCATCAGTGACGGAGAAATAAGCGCGAACACCGGGGAGCTGTTTTTT.

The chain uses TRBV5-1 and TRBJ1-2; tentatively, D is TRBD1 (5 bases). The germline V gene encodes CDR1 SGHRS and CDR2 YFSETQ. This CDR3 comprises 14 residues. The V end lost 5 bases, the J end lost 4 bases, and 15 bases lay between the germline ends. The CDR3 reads CASRPQGSSYGYTF. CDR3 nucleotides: TGCGCCAGCAGGCCTCAGGGTTCCTCCTATGGCTACACCTTC.

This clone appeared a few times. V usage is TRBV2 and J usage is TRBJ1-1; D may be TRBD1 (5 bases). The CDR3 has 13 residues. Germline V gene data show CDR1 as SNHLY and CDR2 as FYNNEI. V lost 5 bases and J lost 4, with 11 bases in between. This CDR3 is CASSRQGGTEAFF. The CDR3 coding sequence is TGTGCCAGCAGTCGGCAGGGAGGCACTGAAGCTTTCTTT.

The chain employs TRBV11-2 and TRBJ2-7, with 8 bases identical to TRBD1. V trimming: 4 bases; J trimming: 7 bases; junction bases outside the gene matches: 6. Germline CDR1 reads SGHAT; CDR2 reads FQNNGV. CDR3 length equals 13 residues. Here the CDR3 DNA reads TGTGCCAGCAGCTGGAGACAGGGGTGGGAGCAGTACGTC. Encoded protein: CASSWRQGWEQYV.

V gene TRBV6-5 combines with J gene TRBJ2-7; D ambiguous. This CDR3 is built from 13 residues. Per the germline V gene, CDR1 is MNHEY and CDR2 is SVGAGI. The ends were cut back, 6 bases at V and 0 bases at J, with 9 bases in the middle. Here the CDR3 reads CASRSANSYEQYF. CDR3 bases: TGTGCCAGCAGATCTGCGAACTCCTACGAGCAGTACTTC.

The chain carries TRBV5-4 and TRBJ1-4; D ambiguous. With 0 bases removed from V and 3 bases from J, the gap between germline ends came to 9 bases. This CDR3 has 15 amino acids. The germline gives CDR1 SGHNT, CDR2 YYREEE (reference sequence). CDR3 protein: CASSLDPGSNEKLFF. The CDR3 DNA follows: TGTGCCAGCAGCTTGGACCCAGGCTCTAATGAAAAACTGTTTTTT.

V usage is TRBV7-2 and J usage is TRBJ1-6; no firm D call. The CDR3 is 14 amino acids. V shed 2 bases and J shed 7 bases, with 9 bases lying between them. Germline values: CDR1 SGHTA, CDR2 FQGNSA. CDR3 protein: CASSLNRGNSPLHF. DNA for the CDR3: TGTGCCAGCAGCTTAAACAGAGGGAATTCACCCCTCCACTTT.

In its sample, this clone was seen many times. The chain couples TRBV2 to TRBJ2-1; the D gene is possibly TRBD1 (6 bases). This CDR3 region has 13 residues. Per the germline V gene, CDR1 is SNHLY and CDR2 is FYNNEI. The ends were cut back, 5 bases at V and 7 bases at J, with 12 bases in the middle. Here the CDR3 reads CASSSRGGNEQFF. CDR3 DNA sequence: TGTGCCAGCAGTTCCCGAGGGGGTAATGAGCAGTTCTTC.